What follows is one T cell receptor beta chain and its context. Its antigen is not identified. The record originates from a study of OX40 agonist ivuxolimab in advanced cancers. General observations from the study: Researchers report that CD8+ T cells had, on average, more expanded clones than CD4+. Dosing at 0.1 to 3.0 mg/kg was accompanied by clonal expansion of CD4+ and CD8+ blood T cells by week 6.

The assay was immunoSEQ multiplex PCR, and TCRdb's table has in-frame clones only and misses some. The table lists about 69,000 clones, roughly nine tenths of them singletons. The CDR3 sequence is 14 residues long. CDR1 and CDR2 from the germline V gene are ENHRY and SYGVKD. V dropped 8 bases and J dropped 6 bases, with 17 bases sitting between them. Patients with autoimmune history or systemic immunosuppression were excluded. The chain employs TRBV10-3 and TRBJ2-1, with a possible D match to TRBD2 (7 bases). Sequenced material: CD4+ or CD8+ T cells sorted from blood, taken in a trial of the OX40 agonist ivuxolimab. This clonotype originated in an adult with an advanced solid tumor such as melanoma, head and neck, liver or kidney cancer. In nucleotides, the CDR3 is TGTGCCATCGGGGGGGGCGGGAGTCTCAATGAGCAGTTCTTC. This translates into CAIGGGGSLNEQFF.